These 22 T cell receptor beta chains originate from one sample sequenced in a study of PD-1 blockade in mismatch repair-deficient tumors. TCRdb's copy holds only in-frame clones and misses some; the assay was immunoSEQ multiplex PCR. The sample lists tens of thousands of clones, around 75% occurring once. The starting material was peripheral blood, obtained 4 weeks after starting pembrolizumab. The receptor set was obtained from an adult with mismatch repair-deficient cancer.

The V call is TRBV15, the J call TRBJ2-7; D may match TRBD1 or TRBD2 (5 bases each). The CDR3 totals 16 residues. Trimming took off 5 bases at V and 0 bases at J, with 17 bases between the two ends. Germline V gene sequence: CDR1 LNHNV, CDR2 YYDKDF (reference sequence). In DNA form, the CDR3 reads TGTGCCACCAGCCTCGGGGAGCAGGGTTCCTCCTACGAGCAGTACTTC. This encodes CATSLGEQGSSYEQYF.

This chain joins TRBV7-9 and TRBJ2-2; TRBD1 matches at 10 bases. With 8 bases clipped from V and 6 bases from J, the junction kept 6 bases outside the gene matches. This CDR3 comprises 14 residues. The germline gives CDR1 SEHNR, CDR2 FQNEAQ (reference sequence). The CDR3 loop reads CASRGQGKSGELFF. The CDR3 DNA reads TGTGCCAGCCGGGGACAGGGGAAGTCCGGGGAGCTGTTTTTT.

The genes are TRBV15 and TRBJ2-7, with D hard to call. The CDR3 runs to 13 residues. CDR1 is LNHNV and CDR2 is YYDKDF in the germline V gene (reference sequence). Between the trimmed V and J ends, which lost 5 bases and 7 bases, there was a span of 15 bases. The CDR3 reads CATSGARRVEQYF. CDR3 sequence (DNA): TGTGCCACCAGCGGAGCTAGACGGGTGGAGCAGTACTTC.

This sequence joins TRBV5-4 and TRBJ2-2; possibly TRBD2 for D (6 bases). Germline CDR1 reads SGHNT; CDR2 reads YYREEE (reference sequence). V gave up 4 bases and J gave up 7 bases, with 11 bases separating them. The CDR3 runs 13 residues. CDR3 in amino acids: CASSPEGIGELFF. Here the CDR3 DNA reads TGTGCCAGCAGCCCGGAGGGAATCGGGGAGCTGTTTTTT.

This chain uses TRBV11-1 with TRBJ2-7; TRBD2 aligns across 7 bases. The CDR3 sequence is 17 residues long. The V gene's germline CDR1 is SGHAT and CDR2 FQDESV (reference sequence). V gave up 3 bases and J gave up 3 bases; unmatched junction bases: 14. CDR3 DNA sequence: TGTGCCAGCAGCTTCCCCCGTATCGTCAGCGGGGACTACGAGCAGTACTTC. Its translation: CASSFPRIVSGDYEQYF.

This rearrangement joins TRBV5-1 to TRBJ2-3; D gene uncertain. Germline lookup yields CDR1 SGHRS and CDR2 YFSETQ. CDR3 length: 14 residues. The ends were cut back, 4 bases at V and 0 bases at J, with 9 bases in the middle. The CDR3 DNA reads TGCGCCAGCAGCCCTATCCCAAGCACAGATACGCAGTATTTT. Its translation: CASSPIPSTDTQYF.

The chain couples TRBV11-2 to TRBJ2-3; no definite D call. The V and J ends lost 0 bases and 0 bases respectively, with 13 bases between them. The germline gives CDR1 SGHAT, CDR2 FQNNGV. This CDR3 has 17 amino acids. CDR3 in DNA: TGTGCCAGCAGCTTAGATCGGGTTAATTCTAGCACAGATACGCAGTATTTT. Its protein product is CASSLDRVNSSTDTQYF.

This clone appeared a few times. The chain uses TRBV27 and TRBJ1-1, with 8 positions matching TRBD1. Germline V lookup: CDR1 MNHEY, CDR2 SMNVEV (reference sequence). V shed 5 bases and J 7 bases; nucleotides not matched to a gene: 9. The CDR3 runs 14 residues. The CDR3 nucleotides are TGTGCCAGCAGTCAAGCCACAGGGGGTTTTGAAGCTTTCTTT. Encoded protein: CASSQATGGFEAFF.

DNA for the CDR3: TGTGCCAGCAGCTCGGGGGGTTGGGGACAGTATAAGGAGACCCAGTACTTC. It encodes CASSSGGWGQYKETQYF. The chain combines TRBV7-9 with TRBJ2-5; D possibly uses TRBD1 or TRBD2 (7 bases each). Germline lookup yields CDR1 SEHNR and CDR2 FQNEAQ (reference sequence). V was trimmed by 4 bases and J by 5 bases, leaving 23 bases between them. CDR3 length equals 17 residues.

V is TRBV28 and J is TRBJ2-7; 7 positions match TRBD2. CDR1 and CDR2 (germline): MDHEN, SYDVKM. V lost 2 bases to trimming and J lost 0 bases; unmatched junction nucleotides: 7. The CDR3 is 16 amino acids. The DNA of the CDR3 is TGTGCCAGCAGTTTACCGCGGACTAGAAGCTCCTACGAGCAGTACTTC. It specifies CASSLPRTRSSYEQYF.

The CDR3: CASSPIRHSGASLGYEQYF. The CDR3, as DNA: TGCGCCAGCTCCCCTATTAGACATAGCGGGGCATCCCTAGGGTACGAGCAGTACTTC. The rearrangement uses TRBV4-1 and TRBJ2-7, with 8 bases that match TRBD2. CDR1 and CDR2 (germline): MGHRA, YSYEKL. The CDR3 has 19 amino acids. V gave up 8 bases and J gave up 4 bases; unmatched junction bases: 25.

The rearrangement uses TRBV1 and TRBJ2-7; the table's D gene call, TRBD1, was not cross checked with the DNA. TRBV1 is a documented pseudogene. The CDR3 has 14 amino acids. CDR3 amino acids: CTSSHLGRAYEQYF. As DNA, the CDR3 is TGCACCAGCAGCCACTTAGGCAGGGCCTACGAGCAGTACTTC.

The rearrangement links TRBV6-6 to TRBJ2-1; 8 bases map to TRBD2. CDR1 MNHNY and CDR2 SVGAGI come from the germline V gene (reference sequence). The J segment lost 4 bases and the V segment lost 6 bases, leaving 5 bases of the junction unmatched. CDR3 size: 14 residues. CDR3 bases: TGTGCCAGCAGCCCCTCTAGCGGGTACAATGAGCAGTTCTTC. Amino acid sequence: CASSPSSGYNEQFF.

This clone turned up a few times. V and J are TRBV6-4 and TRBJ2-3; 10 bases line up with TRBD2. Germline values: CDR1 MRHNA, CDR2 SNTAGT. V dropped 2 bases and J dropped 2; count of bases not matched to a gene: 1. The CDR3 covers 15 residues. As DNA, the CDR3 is TGTGCCAGCAGTGACAGCGGGAGGGCCACAGATACGCAGTATTTT. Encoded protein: CASSDSGRATDTQYF.

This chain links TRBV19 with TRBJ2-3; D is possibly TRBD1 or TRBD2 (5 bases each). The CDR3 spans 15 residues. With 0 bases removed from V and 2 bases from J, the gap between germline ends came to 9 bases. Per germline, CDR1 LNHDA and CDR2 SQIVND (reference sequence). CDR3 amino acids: CASSIDRDATDTQYF. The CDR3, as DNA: TGTGCCAGTAGTATAGATCGGGACGCCACAGATACGCAGTATTTT.

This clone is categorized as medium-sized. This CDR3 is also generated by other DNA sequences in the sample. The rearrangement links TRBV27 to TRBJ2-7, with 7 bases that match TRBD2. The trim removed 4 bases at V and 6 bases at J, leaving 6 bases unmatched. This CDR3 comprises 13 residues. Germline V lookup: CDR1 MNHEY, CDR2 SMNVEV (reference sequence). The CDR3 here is CASSSTVAGEQYF. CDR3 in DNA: TGTGCCAGCAGTTCAACGGTAGCGGGCGAGCAGTACTTC.

The CDR3 sequence: CASSYSFWYEQYF. The CDR3 DNA is TGTGCCAGCAGTTACTCCTTTTGGTACGAGCAGTACTTC. The rearrangement uses TRBV6-5 and TRBJ2-7; no definite D call. The germline gives CDR1 MNHEY, CDR2 SVGAGI. This CDR3 spans 13 amino acids. With 0 bases removed from V and 4 bases from J, the gap between germline ends came to 7 bases.

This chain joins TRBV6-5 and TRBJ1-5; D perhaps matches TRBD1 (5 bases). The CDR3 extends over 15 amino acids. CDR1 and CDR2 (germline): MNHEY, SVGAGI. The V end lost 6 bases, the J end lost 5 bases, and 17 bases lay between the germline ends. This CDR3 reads CASRPQGWGDQPQHF. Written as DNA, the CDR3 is TGTGCCAGCAGACCCCAGGGCTGGGGCGATCAGCCCCAGCATTTT.

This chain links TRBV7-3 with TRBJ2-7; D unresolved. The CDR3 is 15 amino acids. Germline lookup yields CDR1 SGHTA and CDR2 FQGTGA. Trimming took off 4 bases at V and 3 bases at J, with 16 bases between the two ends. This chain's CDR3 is CASSYQDPLHYEQYF. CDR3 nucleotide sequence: TGTGCCAGCAGCTATCAGGACCCCCTCCACTACGAGCAGTACTTC.

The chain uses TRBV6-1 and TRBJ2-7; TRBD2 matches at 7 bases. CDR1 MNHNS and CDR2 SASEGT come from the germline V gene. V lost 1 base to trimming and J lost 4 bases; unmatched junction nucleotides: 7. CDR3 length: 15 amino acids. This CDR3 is CASSEGAGVGYEQYF. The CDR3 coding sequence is TGTGCCAGCAGTGAAGGGGCGGGAGTTGGGTACGAGCAGTACTTC.

The CDR3: CASSSLGSWRGHYEQYF. The CDR3 DNA reads TGCGCCAGCAGCTCCCTCGGGAGCTGGCGGGGGCACTACGAGCAGTACTTC. The chain has TRBV5-1 and TRBJ2-7, with a tentative D call TRBD2 (7 bases). The ends were cut back, 3 bases at V and 3 bases at J, with 22 bases in the middle. The CDR3 covers 17 residues. The germline V gene has CDR1 SGHRS and CDR2 YFSETQ.

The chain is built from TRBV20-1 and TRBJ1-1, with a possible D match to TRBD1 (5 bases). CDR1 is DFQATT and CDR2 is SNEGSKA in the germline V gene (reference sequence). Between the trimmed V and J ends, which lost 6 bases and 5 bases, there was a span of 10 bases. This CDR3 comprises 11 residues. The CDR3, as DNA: TGCAGTGCGGGGAAGGGGACTGAAGCTTTCTTT. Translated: CSAGKGTEAFF.